A single sample is the source of the 12 T cell receptor beta chains below, sequenced in a study of blood T cell repertoires in COVID-19. Clones were read by immunoSEQ multiplex PCR, and TCRdb kept only the in-frame ones, dropping some. The repertoire has approximately 440,000 clones, around 87% of them found once; the top ten carry 0.65% to 0.9%. Sequences were obtained from PBMCs or T cells enriched from blood (not recorded which). The receptors come from a woman under 30 who had recovered from COVID-19.

This clone appeared once. The J gene is TRBJ2-7, the V gene TRBV6-5; a possible D gene is TRBD1 (5 bases). V lost 6 bases to trimming and J lost 0 bases, with 12 bases between them. The CDR3 covers 14 residues. The V gene's germline CDR1 is MNHEY and CDR2 SVGAGI. The CDR3 bases are TGTGCCAGCAGACTGACAGAGAACTCCTACGAGCAGTACTTC. Translated, it gives CASRLTENSYEQYF.

This clone appeared once. The chain employs TRBV4-1 and TRBJ2-1; 14 nucleotides match TRBD2. Germline CDR1 is MGHRA and CDR2 is YSYEKL. The CDR3 length is 20 residues. J gave up 4 bases and V 3 bases, and 14 bases lay outside the gene matches. CDR3 protein: CASSHLGLAGAKRGYNEQFF. The CDR3 DNA reads TGCGCCAGCAGCCATCTGGGACTAGCGGGGGCAAAAAGGGGGTACAATGAGCAGTTCTTC.

The sample holds a few counts of this clone. The genes are TRBV7-9 and TRBJ1-2, with 9 positions matching TRBD1. V gave up 5 bases and J gave up 6 bases; unmatched junction bases: 10. Per germline, CDR1 SEHNR and CDR2 FQNEAQ (reference sequence). This CDR3 comprises 15 residues. This chain's CDR3 is CASSHRDRELDGYTF. CDR3 DNA: TGTGCCAGCAGCCACCGGGACAGGGAGCTGGATGGCTACACCTTC.

V usage is TRBV11-2 and J usage is TRBJ1-4, with D tentatively TRBD1 (5 bases). The ends were cut back, 4 bases at V and 6 bases at J, with 12 bases in the middle. The CDR3 spans 14 residues. The germline V gene has CDR1 SGHAT and CDR2 FQNNGV. The CDR3 DNA reads TGTGCCAGCAGCTCCCTAGACAGCTATGAAAAACTGTTTTTT. It translates to CASSSLDSYEKLFF.

The J gene is TRBJ2-3, the V gene TRBV5-6; the match to TRBD1 covers 7 bases. This CDR3 is 15 amino acids long. The V and J ends lost 0 bases and 3 bases, in that order; junction bases with no gene match: 4. CDR1 is SGHDT, CDR2 YYEEEE, per germline. The CDR3 is CASSLGDRPTDTQYF. The CDR3 DNA reads as TGTGCCAGCAGCTTGGGGGACAGACCTACAGATACGCAGTATTTT.

This clone was seen more than once but under ten times. The chain employs TRBV2 and TRBJ2-1; D possibly corresponds to TRBD2 (7 bases). V was shortened by 7 bases and J by 6 bases, with 19 bases between the two germline ends. The CDR3 extends over 15 amino acids. Germline CDR1 is SNHLY and CDR2 is FYNNEI. CDR3 region: CASILEAGAINEQFF. The CDR3 DNA reads TGTGCCAGCATTCTGGAGGCGGGGGCCATCAATGAGCAGTTCTTC.

The genes are TRBV10-1 and TRBJ1-2; D is ambiguous. CDR1 and CDR2 from the germline V gene are WNHNN and SYGVQD (reference sequence). The CDR3 runs to 13 residues. Trimming removed 1 base at V and 4 bases at J, with 7 bases between. For the CDR3, the DNA is TGCGCCAGCAGTGAGTTCGAGAGCTATGGCTACACCTTC. Translating gives CASSEFESYGYTF.

The rearrangement links TRBV11-2 to TRBJ2-7; TRBD2 matches 9 bases. The CDR3 contains 14 residues. The V gene end was trimmed by 4 bases and the J gene end by 3 bases; junction bases not matched to a gene: 4. CDR1 and CDR2 (germline): SGHAT, FQNNGV. Written as DNA, the CDR3 is TGTGCCAGCAGCTCGCTAGCGGGGTTCTACGAGCAGTACTTC. It is translated as CASSSLAGFYEQYF.

V gene TRBV7-9 combines with J gene TRBJ2-1; TRBD2 aligns across 9 bases. The CDR3 spans 15 residues. Trimming removed 5 bases from V and 2 bases from J; junction bases left unmatched: 4. Germline CDR1 is SEHNR and CDR2 is FQNEAQ (reference sequence). CDR3 coding DNA: TGTGCCAGCAGCGAGACTAGCGGTGCCTACAATGAGCAGTTCTTC. It yields the protein CASSETSGAYNEQFF.

The sample holds one count of this clone. The chain recombines TRBV27 with TRBJ1-2; 8 nucleotides align to TRBD1. The ends lost 5 bases at V and 3 bases at J; junction bases unmatched: 5. The CDR3 spans 14 residues. The germline V gene has CDR1 MNHEY and CDR2 SMNVEV (reference sequence). DNA for the CDR3: TGTGCCAGCAGTCAACAGGGGGTTGACTATGGCTACACCTTC. Protein: CASSQQGVDYGYTF.

This clone has only one observation. The chain is built from TRBV18 and TRBJ1-4; no definite D call. Per the germline V gene, CDR1 is KGHSH and CDR2 is LQKENI. This CDR3 is 13 amino acids long. The V gene lost 6 bases and the J gene lost 5 bases, with 10 bases spanning the gap. As DNA, the CDR3 is TGTGCCAGCTCCCGGGGAGAGAATGAAAAACTGTTTTTT. It translates to CASSRGENEKLFF.

V is TRBV5-4 and J is TRBJ2-1; 7 nucleotides agree with TRBD1. Germline CDR1 reads SGHNT; CDR2 reads YYREEE (reference sequence). This CDR3 is built from 14 residues. Germline trimming cut 2 bases from V and 2 bases from J; bases unmatched to any gene: 1. The DNA of the CDR3 is TGTGCCAGCAGCTTACAGGGGCCCTACAATGAGCAGTTCTTC. It translates to CASSLQGPYNEQFF.